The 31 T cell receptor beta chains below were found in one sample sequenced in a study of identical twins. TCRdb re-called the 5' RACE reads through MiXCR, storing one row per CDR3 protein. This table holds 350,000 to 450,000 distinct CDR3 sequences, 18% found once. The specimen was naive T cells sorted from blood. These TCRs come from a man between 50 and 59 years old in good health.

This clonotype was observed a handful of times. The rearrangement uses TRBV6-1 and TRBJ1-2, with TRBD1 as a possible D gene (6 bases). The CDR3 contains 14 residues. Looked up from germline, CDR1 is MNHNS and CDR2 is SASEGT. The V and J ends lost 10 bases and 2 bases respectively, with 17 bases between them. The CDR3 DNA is TGTGCCACCGGTCGAAGGGGGGTAAACTATGGCTACACCTTC. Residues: CATGRRGVNYGYTF.

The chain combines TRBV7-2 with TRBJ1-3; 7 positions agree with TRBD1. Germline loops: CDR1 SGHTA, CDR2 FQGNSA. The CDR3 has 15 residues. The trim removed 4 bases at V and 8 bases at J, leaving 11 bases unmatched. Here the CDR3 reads CASSSYYRGEYTIYF. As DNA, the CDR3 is TGTGCCAGCAGCTCATACTACAGGGGTGAATACACCATATATTTT.

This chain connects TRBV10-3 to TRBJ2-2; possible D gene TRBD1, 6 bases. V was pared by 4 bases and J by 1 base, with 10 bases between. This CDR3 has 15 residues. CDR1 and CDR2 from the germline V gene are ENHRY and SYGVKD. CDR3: CAISGRGQNTGELFF. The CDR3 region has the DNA TGTGCCATCAGTGGAAGGGGACAGAACACCGGGGAGCTGTTTTTT.

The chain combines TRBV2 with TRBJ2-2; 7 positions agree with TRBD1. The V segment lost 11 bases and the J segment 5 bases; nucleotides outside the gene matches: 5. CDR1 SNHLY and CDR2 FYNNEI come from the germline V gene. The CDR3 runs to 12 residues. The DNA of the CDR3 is TGTGCCGACAGGGACAAAACCGGGGAGCTGTTTTTT. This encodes CADRDKTGELFF.

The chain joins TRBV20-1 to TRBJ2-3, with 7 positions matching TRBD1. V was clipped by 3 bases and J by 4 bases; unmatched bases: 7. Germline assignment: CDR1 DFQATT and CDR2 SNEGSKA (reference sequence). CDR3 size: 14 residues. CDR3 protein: CSASQQGSPDTQYF. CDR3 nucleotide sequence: TGCAGTGCTAGCCAACAGGGGTCCCCAGATACGCAGTATTTT.

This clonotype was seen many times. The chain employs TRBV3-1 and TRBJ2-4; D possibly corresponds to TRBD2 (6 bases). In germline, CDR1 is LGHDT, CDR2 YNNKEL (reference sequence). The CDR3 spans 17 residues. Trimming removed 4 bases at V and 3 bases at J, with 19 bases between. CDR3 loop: CASSLLSGTGGKNIQYF. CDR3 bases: TGTGCCAGCAGCCTGCTTTCCGGGACTGGAGGCAAAAACATTCAGTACTTC.

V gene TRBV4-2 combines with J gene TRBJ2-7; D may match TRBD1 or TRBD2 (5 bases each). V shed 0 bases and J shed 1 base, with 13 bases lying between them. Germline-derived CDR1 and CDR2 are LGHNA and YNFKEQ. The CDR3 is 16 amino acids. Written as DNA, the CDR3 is TGTGCCAGCAGCCAAGACCCGGGACGGAATTCCTACGAGCAGTACTTC. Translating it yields CASSQDPGRNSYEQYF.

The CDR3 nucleotides are TGTGCCAGCGGAGGGGGACAGGGGGCTCTAGATACGCAGTATTTT. This sequence encodes CASGGGQGALDTQYF. The chain combines TRBV12-3 or TRBV12-4 with TRBJ2-3; 12 bases match TRBD1. The CDR3 extends over 15 amino acids. V was clipped by 8 bases and J by 5 bases; unmatched bases: 8.

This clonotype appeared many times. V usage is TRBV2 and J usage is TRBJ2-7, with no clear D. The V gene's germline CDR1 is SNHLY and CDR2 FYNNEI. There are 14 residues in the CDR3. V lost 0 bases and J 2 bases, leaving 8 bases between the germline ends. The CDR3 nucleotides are TGTGCCAGCAGTGAAGCGCCGTTAGCCTACGAGCAGTACTTC. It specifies CASSEAPLAYEQYF.

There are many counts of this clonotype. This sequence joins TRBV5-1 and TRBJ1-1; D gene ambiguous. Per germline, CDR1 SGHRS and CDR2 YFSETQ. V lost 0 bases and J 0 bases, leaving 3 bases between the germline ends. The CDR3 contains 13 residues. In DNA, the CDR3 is TGCGCCAGCAGCTTGGCGGTGAACACTGAAGCTTTCTTT. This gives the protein CASSLAVNTEAFF.

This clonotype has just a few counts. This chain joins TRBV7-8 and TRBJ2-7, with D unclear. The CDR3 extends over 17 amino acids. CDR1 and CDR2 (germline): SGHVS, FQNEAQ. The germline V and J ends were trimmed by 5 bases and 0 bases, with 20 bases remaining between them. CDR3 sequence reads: CASSTQVRVISSYEQYF. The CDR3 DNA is TGTGCCAGCAGCACCCAAGTTCGAGTGATCAGCTCCTACGAGCAGTACTTC.

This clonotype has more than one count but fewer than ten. The CDR3 nucleotides are TGTGCCAGCTCACCGGGACCCCGGGTTGAGCAGTTCTTC. It codes for CASSPGPRVEQFF. The gene calls are TRBV18 and TRBJ2-1, with D perhaps assigned TRBD1 or TRBD2 (5 bases each). The germline gives CDR1 KGHSH, CDR2 LQKENI. The CDR3 totals 13 residues. V was pared by 3 bases and J by 9 bases, with 12 bases between.

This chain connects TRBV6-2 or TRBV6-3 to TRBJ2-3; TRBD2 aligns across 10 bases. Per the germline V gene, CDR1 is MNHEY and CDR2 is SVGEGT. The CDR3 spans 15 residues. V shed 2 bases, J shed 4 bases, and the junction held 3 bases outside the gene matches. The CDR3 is CASSYPAGGADTQYF. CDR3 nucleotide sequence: TGTGCCAGCAGTTACCCAGCGGGGGGGGCAGATACGCAGTATTTT.

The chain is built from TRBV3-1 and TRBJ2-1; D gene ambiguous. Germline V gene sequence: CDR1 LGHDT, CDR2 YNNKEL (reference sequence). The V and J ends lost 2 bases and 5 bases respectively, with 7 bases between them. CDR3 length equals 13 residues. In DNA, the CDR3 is TGTGCCAGCAGCCAATTGCGCGACAATGAGCAGTTCTTC. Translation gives CASSQLRDNEQFF.

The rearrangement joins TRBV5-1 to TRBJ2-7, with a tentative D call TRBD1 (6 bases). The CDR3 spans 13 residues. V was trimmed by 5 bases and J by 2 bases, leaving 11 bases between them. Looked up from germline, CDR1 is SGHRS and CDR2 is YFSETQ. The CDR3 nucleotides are TGCGCCAGCAGAAGGGGGTTAACCTACGAGCAGTACTTC. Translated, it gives CASRRGLTYEQYF.

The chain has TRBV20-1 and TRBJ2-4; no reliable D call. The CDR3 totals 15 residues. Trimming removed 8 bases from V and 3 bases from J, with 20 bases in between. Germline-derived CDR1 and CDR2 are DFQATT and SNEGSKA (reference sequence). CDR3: CSTNRKRRNKNIQYF. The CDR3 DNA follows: TGCAGTACCAACCGAAAGAGGAGAAACAAAAACATTCAGTACTTC.

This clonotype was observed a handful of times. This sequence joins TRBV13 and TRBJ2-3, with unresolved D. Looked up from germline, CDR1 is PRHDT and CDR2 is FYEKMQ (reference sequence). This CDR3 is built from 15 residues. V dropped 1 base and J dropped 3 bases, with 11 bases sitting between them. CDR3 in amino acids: CASSLVSDSTDTQYF. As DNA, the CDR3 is TGTGCCAGCAGCTTAGTTAGTGACTCGACAGATACGCAGTATTTT.

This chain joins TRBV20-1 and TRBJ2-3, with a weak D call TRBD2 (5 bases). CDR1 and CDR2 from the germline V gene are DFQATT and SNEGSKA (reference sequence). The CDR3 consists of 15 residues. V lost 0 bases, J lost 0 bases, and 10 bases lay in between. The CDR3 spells CSARDLSGSTDTQYF. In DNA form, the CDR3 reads TGCAGTGCTAGAGACCTCTCGGGAAGCACAGATACGCAGTATTTT.

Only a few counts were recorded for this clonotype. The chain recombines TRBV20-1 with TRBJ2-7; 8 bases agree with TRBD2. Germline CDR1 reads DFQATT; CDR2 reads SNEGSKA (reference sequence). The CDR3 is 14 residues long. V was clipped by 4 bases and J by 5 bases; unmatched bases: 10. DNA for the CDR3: TGCAGTGCTAAAGGACAGCGGGGGACCCACGAGCAGTACTTC. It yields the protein CSAKGQRGTHEQYF.

The CDR3 spells CASSLRTDLRQTGYGYTF. CDR3 DNA: TGTGCCAGTAGTCTCCGGACAGACCTACGACAGACAGGCTATGGCTACACCTTC. The chain recombines TRBV19 with TRBJ1-2; D is possibly TRBD1 (6 bases). Germline CDR1 reads LNHDA; CDR2 reads SQIVND (reference sequence). The CDR3 runs to 18 residues. V lost 5 bases, J lost 4 bases, and 26 bases lay in between. The complete variable domain, with remaining parts taken from reference TRBV19 and TRBJ1-2, reads DGGITQSPKYLFRKEGQNVTLSCEQNLNHDAMYWYRQDPGQGLRLIYYSQIVNDFQKGDIAEGYSVSREKKESFPLTVTSAQKNPTAFYLCASSLRTDLRQTGYGYTFGSGTRLTVV.

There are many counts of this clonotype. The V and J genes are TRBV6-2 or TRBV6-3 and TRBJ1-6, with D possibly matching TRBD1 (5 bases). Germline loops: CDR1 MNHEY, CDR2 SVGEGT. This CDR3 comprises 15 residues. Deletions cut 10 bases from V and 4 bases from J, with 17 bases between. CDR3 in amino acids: CATKRQTDYNSPLHF. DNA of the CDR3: TGTGCCACCAAGCGACAGACGGATTATAATTCACCCCTCCACTTT.

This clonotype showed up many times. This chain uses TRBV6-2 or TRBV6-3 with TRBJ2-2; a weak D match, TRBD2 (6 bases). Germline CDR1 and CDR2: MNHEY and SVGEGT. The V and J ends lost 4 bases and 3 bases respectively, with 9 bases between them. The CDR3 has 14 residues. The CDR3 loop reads CASSSGVYTGELFF. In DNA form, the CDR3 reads TGTGCCAGCAGTTCGGGGGTATACACCGGGGAGCTGTTTTTT.

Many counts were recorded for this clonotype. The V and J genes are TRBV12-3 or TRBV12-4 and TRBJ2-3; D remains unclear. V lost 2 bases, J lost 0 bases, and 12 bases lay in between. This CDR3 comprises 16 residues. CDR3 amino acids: CASSLIGLGSTDTQYF. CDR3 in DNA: TGTGCCAGCAGTTTAATTGGGCTCGGAAGCACAGATACGCAGTATTTT.

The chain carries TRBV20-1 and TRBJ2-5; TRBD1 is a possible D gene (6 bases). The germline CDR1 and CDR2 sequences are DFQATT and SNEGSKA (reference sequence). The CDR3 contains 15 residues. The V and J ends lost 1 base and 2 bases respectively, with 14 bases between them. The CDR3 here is CSARGPTGSQETQYF. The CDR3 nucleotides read TGCAGTGCTAGAGGTCCGACAGGTTCTCAAGAGACCCAGTACTTC.

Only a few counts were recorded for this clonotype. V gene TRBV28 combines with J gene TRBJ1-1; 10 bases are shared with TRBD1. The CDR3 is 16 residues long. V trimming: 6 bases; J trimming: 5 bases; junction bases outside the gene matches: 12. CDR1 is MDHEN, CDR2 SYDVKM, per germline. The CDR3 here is CASSLLTGGMDTEAFF. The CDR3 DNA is TGTGCCAGCAGCTTACTGACAGGGGGCATGGATACTGAAGCTTTCTTT.

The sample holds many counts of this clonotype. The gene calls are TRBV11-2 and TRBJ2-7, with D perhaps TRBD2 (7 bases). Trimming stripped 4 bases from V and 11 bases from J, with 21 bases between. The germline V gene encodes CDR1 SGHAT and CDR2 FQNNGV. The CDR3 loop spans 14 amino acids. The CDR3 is CASSSWEGEEGKYF. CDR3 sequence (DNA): TGTGCCAGCAGCTCTTGGGAGGGGGAAGAGGGGAAGTACTTC.

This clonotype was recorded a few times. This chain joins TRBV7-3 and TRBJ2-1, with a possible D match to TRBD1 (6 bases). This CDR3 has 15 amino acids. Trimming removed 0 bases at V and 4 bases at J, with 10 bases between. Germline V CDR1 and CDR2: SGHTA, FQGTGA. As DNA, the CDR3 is TGTGCCAGCAGCTTAACCGGGGACACTTACAATGAGCAGTTCTTC. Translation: CASSLTGDTYNEQFF.

The CDR3 DNA reads as TGCGCCAGCAGCCAAGACCCCGGGGATGGCTACACCTTC. Its translation: CASSQDPGDGYTF. The chain couples TRBV4-3 to TRBJ1-2; D unresolved. This CDR3 has 13 residues. CDR1 is LGHNA, CDR2 YSLEER, per germline. The V gene lost 0 bases and the J gene lost 6 bases, with 8 bases spanning the gap.

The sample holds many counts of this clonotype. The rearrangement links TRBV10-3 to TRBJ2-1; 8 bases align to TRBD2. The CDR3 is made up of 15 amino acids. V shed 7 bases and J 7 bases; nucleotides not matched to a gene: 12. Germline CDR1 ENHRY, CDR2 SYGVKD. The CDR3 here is CAITPFERGRNEQFF. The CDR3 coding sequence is TGTGCCATCACCCCGTTTGAGCGGGGGCGTAATGAGCAGTTCTTC.

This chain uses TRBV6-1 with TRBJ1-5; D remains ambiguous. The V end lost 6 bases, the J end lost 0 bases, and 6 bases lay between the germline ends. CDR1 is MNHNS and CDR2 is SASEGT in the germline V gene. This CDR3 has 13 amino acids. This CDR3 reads CASSRTSNQPQHF. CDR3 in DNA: TGTGCCAGCAGCCGTACTAGCAATCAGCCCCAGCATTTT.

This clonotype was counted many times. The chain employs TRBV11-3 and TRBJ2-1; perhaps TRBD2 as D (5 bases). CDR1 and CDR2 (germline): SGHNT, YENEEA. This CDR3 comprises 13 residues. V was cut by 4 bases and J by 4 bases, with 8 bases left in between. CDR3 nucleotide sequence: TGTGCCAGCAGCTCTCAGCGGTACAATGAGCAGTTCTTC. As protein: CASSSQRYNEQFF.